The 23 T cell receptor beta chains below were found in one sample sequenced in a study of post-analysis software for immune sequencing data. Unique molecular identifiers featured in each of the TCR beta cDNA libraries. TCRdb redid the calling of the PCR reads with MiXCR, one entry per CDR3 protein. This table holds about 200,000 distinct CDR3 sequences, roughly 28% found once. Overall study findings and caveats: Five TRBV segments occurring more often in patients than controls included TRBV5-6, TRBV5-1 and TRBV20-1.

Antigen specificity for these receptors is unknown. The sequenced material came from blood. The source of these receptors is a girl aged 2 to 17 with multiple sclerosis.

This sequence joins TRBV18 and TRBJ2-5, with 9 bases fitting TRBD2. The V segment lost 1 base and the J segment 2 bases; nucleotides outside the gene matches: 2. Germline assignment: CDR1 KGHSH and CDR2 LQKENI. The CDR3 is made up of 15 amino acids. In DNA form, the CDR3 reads TGTGCCAGCTCACCACTAGCGGGGGTGCAAGAGACCCAGTACTTC. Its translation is CASSPLAGVQETQYF.

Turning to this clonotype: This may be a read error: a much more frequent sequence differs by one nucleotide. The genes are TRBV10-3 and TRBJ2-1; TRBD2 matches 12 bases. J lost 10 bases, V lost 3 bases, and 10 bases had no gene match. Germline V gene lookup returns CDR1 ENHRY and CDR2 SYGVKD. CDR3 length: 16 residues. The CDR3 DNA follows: TGTGCCATCAGTGACCCAGGACTAGCGGGGACCTACGAGCAGTTCTTC. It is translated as CAISDPGLAGTYEQFF.

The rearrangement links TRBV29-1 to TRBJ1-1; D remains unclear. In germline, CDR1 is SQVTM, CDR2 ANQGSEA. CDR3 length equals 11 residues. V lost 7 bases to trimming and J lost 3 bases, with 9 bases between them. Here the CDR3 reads CSGRRDTEAFF. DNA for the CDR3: TGCAGCGGCCGAAGGGACACTGAAGCTTTCTTT.

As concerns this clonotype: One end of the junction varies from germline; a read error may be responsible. CDR3 amino acids: CSARAQNYGHTF. The CDR3 DNA sequence: TGCAGTGCTAGAGCCCAGAACTATGGCCACACCTTC. This chain uses TRBV20-1 with TRBJ1-2; D gene ambiguous. The CDR3 covers 12 residues. The germline gives CDR1 DFQATT, CDR2 SNEGSKA (reference sequence).

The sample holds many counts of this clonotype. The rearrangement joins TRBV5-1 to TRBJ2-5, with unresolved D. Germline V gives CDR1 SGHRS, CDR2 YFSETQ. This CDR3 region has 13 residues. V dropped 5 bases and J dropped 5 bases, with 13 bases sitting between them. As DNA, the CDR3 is TGCGCCAGCAGGCCGGGCCTGGGGGAGACCCAGTACTTC. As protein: CASRPGLGETQYF. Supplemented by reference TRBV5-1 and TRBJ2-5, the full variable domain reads KAGVTQTPRYLIKTRGQQVTLSCSPISGHRSVSWYQQTPGQGLQFLFEYFSETQRNKGNFPGRFSGRQFSNSRSEMNVSTLELGDSALYLCASRPGLGETQYFGPGTRLLVL.

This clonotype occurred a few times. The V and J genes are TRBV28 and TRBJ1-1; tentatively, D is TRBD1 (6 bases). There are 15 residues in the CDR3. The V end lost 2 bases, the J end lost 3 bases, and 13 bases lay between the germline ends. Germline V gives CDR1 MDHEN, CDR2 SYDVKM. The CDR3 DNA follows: TGTGCCAGCAGTTTACGGGGCAGGGGCTACACTGAAGCTTTCTTT. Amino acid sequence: CASSLRGRGYTEAFF.

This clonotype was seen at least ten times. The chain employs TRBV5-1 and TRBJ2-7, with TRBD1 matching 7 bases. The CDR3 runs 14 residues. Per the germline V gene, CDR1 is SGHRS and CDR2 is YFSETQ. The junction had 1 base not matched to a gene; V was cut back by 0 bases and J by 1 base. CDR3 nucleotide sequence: TGCGCCAGCAGCTTGGCGGACAGGTCCTACGAGCAGTACTTC. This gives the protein CASSLADRSYEQYF.

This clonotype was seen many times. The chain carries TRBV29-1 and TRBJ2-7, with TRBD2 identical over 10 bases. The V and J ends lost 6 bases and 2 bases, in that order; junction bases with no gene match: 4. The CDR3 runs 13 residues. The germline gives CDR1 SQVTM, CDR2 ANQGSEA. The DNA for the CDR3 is TGCAGCGTGGGGACTAGCGAAGCCTACGAGCAGTACTTC. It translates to CSVGTSEAYEQYF.

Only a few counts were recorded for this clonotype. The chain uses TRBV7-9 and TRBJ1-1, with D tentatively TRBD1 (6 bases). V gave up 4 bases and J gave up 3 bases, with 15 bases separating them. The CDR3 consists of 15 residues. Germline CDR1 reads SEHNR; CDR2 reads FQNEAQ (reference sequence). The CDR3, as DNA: TGTGCCAGCAGCTCCCTCGGGGCAGGGGACACTGAAGCTTTCTTT. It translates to CASSSLGAGDTEAFF.

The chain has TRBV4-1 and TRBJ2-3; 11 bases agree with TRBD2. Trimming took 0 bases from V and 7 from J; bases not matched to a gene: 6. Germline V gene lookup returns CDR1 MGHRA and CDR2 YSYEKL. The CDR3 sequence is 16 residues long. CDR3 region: CASSQEPSGGKNTQYF. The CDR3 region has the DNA TGCGCCAGCAGCCAAGAGCCTAGCGGGGGGAAAAATACGCAGTATTTT.

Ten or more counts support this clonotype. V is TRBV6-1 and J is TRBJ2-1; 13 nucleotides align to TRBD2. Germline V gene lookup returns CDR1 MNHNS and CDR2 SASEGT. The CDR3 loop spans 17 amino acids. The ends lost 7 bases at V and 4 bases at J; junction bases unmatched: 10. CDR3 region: CASTPGLAGPAYNEQFF. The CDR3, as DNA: TGTGCCAGCACTCCGGGACTAGCGGGACCAGCATACAATGAGCAGTTCTTC.

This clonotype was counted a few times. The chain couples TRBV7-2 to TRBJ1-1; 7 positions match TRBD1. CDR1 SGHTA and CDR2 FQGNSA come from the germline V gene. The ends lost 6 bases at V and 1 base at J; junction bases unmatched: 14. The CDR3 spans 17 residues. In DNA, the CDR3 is TGTGCCAGCAGACGTCCAGGGGGAGGACCGAAGAACACTGAAGCTTTCTTT. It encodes CASRRPGGGPKNTEAFF.

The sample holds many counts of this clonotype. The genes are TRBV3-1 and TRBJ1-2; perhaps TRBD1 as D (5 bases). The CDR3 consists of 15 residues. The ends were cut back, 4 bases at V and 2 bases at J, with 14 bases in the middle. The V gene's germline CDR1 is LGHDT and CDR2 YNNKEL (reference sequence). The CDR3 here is CASSLRGVPNYGYTF. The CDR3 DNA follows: TGTGCCAGCAGCCTTCGGGGCGTACCAAACTATGGCTACACCTTC.

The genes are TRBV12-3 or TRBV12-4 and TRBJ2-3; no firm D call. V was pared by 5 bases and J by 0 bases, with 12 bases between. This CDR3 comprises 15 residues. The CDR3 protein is CASSDKVMSTDTQYF. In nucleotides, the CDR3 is TGTGCCAGCAGTGACAAGGTTATGAGCACAGATACGCAGTATTTT.

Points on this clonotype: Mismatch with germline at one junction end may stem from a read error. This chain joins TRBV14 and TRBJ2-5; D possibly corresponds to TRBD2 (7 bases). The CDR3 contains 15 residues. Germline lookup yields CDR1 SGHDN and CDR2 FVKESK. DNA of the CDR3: TGTGCCAGCAGCCAGATCGGTCAGGGGAGGGAGACCCGGTACTTC. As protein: CASSQIGQGRETRYF.

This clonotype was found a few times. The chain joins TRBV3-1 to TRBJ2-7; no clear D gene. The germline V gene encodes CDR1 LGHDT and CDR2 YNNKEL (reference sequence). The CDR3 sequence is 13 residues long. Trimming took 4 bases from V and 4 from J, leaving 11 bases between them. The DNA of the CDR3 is TGTGCCAGCAGCCGCTGGACGGGTTACGAGCAGTACTTC. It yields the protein CASSRWTGYEQYF.

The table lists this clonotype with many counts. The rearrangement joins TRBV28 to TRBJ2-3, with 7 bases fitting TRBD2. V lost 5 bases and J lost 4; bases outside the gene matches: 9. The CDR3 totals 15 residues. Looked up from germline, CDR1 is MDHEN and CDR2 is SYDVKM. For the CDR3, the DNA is TGTGCCAGCAGTAATGGACTAGGGAGCGCAGATACGCAGTATTTT. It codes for CASSNGLGSADTQYF. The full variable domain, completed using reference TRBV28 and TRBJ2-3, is DVKVTQSSRYLVKRTGEKVFLECVQDMDHENMFWYRQDPGLGLRLIYFSYDVKMKEKGDIPEGYSVSREKKERFSLILESASTNQTSMYLCASSNGLGSADTQYFGPGTRLTVL.

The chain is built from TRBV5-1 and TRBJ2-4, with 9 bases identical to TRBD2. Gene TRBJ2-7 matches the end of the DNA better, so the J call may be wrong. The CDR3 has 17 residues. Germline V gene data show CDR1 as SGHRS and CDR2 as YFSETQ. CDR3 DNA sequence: TGCGCCAGCAGCAAAAATCAAGCGGGAGGAGGATTCTACGAGCAGTACTTC. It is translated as CASSKNQAGGGFYEQYF.

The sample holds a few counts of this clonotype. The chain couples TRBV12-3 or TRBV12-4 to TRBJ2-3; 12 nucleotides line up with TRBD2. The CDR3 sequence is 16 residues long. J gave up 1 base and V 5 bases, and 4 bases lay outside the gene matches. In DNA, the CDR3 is TGTGCCAGCAGTCCTTGGACTAGCGGGGGCACAGATACGCAGTATTTT. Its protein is CASSPWTSGGTDTQYF.

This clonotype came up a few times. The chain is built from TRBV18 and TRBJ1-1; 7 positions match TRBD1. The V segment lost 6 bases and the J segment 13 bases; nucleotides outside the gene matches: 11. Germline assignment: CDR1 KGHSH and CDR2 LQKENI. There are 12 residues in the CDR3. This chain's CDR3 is CASSPDRVGVFF. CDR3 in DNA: TGTGCCAGCTCCCCCGACAGGGTTGGGGTTTTCTTT.

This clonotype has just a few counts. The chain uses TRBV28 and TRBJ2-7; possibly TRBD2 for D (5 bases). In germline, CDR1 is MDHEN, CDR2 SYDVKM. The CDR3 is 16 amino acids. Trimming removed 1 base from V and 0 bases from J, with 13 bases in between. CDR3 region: CASSLLGGPTSYEQYF. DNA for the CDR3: TGTGCCAGCAGTTTATTGGGCGGGCCAACCTCCTACGAGCAGTACTTC.

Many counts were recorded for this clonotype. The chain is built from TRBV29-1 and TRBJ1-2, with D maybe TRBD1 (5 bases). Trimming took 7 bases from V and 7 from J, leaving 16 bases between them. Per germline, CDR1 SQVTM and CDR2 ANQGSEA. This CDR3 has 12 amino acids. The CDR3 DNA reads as TGCAGCGCCGAAAGTGGGGCCAGTGGCTACACCTTC. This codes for CSAESGASGYTF.

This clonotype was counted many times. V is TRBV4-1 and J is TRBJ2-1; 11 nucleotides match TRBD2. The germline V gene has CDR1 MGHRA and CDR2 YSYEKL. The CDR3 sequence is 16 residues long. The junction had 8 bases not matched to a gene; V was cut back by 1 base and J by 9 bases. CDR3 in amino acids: CASSQVASGRFGEQFF. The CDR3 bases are TGCGCCAGCAGCCAAGTCGCTAGCGGGAGGTTCGGTGAGCAGTTCTTC.